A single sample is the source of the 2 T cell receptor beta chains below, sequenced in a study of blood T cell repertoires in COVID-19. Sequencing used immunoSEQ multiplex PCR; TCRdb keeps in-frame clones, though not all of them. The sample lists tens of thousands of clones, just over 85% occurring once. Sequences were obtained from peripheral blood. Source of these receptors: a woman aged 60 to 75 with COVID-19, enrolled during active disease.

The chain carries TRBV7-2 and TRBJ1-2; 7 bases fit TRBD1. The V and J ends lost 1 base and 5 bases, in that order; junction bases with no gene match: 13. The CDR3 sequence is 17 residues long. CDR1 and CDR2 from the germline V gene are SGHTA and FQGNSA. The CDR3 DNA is TGTGCCAGCAGCTTAGGAGGGGGCAGGGCCCGGAATTATGGCTACACCTTC. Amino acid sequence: CASSLGGGRARNYGYTF.

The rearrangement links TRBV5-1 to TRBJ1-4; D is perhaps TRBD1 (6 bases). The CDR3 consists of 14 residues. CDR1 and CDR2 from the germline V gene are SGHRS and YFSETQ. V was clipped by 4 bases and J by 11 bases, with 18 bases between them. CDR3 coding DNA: TGCGCCAGCAGCGTGGACAGAGTCTTAGAGAAACTGTTTTTT. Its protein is CASSVDRVLEKLFF.